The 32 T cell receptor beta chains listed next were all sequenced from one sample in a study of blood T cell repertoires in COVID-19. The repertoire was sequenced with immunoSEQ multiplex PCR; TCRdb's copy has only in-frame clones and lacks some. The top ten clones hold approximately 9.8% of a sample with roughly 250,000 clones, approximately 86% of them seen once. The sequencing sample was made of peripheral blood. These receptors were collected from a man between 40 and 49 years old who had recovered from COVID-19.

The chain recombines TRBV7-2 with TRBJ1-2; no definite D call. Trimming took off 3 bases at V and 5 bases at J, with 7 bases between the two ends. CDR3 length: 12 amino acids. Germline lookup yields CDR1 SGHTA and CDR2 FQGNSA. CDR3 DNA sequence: TGTGCCAGCAGCTTCAACACATATGGCTACACCTTC. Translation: CASSFNTYGYTF. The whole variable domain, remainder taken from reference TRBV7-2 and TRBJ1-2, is GAGVSQSPSNKVTEKGKDVELRCDPISGHTALYWYRQSLGQGLEFLIYFQGNSAPDKSGLPSDRFSAERTGGSVSTLTIQRTQQEDSAVYLCASSFNTYGYTFGSGTRLTVV.

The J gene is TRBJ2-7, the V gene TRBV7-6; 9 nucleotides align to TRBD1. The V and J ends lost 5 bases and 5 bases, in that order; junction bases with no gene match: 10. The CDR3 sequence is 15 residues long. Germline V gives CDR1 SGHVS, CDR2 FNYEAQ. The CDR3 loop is CASSPRGTGFHEQYF. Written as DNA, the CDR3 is TGTGCCAGCAGCCCTAGGGGGACAGGGTTCCACGAGCAGTACTTC.

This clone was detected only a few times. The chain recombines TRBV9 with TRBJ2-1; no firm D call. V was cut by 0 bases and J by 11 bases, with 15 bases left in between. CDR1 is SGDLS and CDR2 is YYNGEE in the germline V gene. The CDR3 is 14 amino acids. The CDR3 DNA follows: TGTGCCAGCAGCGTAGGCCCTCAGGATTCCAAGCAGTTCTTC. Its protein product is CASSVGPQDSKQFF.

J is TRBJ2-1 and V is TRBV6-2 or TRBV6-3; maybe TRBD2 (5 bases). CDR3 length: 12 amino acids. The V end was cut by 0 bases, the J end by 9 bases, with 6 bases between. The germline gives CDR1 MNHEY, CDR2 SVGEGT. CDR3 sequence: CASSYSRGEQFF. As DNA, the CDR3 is TGTGCCAGCAGTTACTCTCGGGGTGAGCAGTTCTTC.

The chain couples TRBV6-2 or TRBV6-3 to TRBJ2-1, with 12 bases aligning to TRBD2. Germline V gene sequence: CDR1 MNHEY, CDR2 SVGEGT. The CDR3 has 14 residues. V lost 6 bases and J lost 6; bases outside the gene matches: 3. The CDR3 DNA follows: TGTGCCAGCAGCAAACTAGCGGGGGGCAATGAGCAGTTCTTC. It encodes CASSKLAGGNEQFF.

CDR3 nucleotides: TGTGCCAGCAGCCTCCTGGGACTAGCGGTCAAAGAGACCCAGTACTTC. Translating it yields CASSLLGLAVKETQYF. The V and J genes are TRBV6-2 or TRBV6-3 and TRBJ2-5, with 11 bases lining up with TRBD2. J was trimmed by 3 bases and V by 6 bases; bases with no gene match: 9. Germline V gene lookup returns CDR1 MNHEY and CDR2 SVGEGT. The CDR3 consists of 16 residues.

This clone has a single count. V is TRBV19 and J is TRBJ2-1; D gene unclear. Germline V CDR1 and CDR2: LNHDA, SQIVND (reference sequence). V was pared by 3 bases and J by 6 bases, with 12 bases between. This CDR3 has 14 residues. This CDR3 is CASSMKETSNEQFF. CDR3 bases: TGTGCCAGTAGTATGAAAGAAACAAGCAATGAGCAGTTCTTC.

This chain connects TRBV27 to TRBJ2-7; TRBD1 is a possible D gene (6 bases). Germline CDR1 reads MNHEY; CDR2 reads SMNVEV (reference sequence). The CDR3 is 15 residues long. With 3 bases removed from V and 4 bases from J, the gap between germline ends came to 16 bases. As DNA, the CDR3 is TGTGCCAGCAGTTTCATGGGGGCGCTCGGGTACGAGCAGTACTTC. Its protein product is CASSFMGALGYEQYF.

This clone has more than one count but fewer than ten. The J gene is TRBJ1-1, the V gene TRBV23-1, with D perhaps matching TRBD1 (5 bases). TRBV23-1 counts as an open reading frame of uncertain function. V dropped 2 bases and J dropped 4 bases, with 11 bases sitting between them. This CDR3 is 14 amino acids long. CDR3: CASSQISGGTEAFF. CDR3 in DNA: TGCGCCAGCAGTCAAATCTCCGGGGGCACTGAAGCTTTCTTT.

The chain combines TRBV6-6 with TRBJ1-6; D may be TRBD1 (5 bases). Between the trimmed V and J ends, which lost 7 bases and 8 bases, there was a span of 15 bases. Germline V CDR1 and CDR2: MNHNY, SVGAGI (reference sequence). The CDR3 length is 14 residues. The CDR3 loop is CASTLGLSDSPLHF. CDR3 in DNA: TGTGCCAGCACCCTGGGACTCTCCGATTCACCCCTCCACTTT.

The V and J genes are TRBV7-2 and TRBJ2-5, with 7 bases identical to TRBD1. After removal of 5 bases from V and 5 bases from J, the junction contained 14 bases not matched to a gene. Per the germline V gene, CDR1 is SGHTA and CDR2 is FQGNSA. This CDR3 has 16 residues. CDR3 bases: TGTGCCAGCAGCCCGGCGAGACAGGGCGTTAAGGAGACCCAGTACTTC. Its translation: CASSPARQGVKETQYF.

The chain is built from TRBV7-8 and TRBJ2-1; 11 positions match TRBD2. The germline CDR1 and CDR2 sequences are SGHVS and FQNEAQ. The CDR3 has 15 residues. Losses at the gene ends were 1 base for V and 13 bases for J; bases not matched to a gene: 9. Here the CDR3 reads CASSLVLAGVGSQFF. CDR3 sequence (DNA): TGTGCCAGCAGCTTAGTACTAGCGGGAGTCGGGAGTCAGTTCTTC. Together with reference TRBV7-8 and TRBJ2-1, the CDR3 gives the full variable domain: GAGVSQSPRYKVAKRGQDVALRCDPISGHVSLFWYQQALGQGPEFLTYFQNEAQLDKSGLPSDRFFAERPEGSVSTLKIQRTQQEDSAVYLCASSLVLAGVGSQFFGPGTRLTVL.

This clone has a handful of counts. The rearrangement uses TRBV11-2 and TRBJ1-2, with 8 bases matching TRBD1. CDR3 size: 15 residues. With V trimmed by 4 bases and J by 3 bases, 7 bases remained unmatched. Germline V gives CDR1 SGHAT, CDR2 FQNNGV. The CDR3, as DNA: TGTGCCAGCAGCTGGACAGGGAGCAGCTACTATGGCTACACCTTC. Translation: CASSWTGSSYYGYTF.

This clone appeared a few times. CDR3 nucleotides: TGTGCCAGCAGCTTGGTGGTTTCCGGGAGCGACGAGCAGTACTTC. Translated, it gives CASSLVVSGSDEQYF. V gene TRBV5-8 combines with J gene TRBJ2-7, with D possibly being TRBD2 (6 bases). CDR1 and CDR2 from the germline V gene are SGHTS and YDEGEE. This CDR3 has 15 amino acids. V gave up 0 bases and J gave up 5 bases, with 15 bases separating them.

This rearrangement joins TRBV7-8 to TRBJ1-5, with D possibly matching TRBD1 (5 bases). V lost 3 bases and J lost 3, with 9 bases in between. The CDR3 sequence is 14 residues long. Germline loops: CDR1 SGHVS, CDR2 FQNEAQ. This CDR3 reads CASSFGGDNQPQHF. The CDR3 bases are TGTGCCAGCAGCTTTGGGGGGGACAATCAGCCCCAGCATTTT.

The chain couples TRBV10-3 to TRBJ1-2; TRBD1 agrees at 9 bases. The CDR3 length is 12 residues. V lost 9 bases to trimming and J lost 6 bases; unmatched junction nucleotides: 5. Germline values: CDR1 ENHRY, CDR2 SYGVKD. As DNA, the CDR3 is TGTGCCATTAGACAGGGGGTTGATGGCTACACCTTC. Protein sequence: CAIRQGVDGYTF.

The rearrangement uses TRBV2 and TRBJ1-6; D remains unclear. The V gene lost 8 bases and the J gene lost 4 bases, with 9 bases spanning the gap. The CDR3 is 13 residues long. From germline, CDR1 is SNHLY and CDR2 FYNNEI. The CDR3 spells CASVPSYNSPLHF. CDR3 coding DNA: TGTGCCAGCGTCCCCTCTTATAATTCACCCCTCCACTTT.

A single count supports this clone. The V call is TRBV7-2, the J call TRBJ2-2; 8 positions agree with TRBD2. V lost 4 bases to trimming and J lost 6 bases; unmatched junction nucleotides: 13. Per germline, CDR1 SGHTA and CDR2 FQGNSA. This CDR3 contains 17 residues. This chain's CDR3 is CASSSTSGTRLAGELFF. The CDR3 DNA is TGTGCCAGCAGCTCTACCTCCGGGACTAGGTTAGCCGGGGAGCTGTTTTTT.

The CDR3 here is CASSLASGDSRGEQFF. In DNA form, the CDR3 reads TGTGCCAGCAGCTTAGCCTCGGGGGACTCCCGGGGTGAGCAGTTCTTC. This chain uses TRBV7-2 with TRBJ2-1; tentative D call: TRBD2 (6 bases). The germline gives CDR1 SGHTA, CDR2 FQGNSA. There are 16 residues in the CDR3. Trimming pared 0 bases from V and 9 bases from J, leaving 18 bases between.

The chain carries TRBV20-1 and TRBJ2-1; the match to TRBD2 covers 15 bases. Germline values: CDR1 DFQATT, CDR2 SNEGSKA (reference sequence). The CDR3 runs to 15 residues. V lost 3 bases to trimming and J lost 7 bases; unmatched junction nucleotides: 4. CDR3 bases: TGCAGTGCTAGTGATGGGACTAGCGGGGGGAATGAGCAGTTCTTC. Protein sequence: CSASDGTSGGNEQFF.

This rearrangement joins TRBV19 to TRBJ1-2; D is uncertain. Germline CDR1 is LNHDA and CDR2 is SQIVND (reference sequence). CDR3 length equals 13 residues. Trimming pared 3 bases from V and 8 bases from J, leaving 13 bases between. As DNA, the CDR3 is TGTGCCAGTAGTATTCTCAGCCTCGGGGGCTACACCTTC. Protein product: CASSILSLGGYTF. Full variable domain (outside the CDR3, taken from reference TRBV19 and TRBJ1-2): DGGITQSPKYLFRKEGQNVTLSCEQNLNHDAMYWYRQDPGQGLRLIYYSQIVNDFQKGDIAEGYSVSREKKESFPLTVTSAQKNPTAFYLCASSILSLGGYTFGSGTRLTVV.

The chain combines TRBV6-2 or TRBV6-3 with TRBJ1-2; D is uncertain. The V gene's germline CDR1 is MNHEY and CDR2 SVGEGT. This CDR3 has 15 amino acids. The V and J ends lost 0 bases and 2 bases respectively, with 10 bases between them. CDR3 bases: TGTGCCAGCAGTTACTCGAGGAGGGCGAACTATGGCTACACCTTC. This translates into CASSYSRRANYGYTF.

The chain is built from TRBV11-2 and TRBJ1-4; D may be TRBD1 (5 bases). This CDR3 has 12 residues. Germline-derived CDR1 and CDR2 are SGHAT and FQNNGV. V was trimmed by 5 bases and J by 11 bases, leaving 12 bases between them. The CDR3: CASSQDSVKLFF. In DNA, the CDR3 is TGTGCCAGCAGCCAAGACAGTGTCAAACTGTTTTTT.

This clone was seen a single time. The CDR3 loop is CASSEVKPGGYTF. CDR3 DNA sequence: TGTGCCAGCAGTGAAGTGAAGCCTGGTGGCTACACCTTC. The chain carries TRBV6-1 and TRBJ1-2; D not certain. Deletions cut 1 base from V and 7 bases from J, with 10 bases between. In germline, CDR1 is MNHNS, CDR2 SASEGT. The CDR3 totals 13 residues.

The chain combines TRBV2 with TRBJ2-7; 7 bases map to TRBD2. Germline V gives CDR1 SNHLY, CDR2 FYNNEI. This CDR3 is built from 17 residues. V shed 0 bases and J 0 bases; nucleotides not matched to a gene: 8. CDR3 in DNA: TGTGCCAGCAGTGAAGCGCTTTCTAGCGGCAGCTCCTACGAGCAGTACTTC. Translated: CASSEALSSGSSYEQYF.

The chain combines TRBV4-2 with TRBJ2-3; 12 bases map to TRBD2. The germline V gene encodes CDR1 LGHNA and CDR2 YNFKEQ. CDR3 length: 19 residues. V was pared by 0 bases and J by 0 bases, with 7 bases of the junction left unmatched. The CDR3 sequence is CASSQESLAGGTSTDTQYF. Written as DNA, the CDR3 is TGTGCCAGCAGCCAAGAAAGTCTAGCGGGAGGGACTAGCACAGATACGCAGTATTTT.

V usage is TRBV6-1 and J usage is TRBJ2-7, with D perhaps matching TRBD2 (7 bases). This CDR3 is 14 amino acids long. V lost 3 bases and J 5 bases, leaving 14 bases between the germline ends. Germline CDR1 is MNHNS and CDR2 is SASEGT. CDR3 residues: CASSEQGGGNEQYF. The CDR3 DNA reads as TGTGCCAGCAGTGAGCAAGGGGGGGGGAACGAGCAGTACTTC.

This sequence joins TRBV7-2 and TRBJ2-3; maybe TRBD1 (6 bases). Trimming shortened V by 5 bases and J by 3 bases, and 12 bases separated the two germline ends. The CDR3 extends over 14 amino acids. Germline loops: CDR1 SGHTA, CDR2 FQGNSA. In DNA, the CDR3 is TGTGCCAGCAGCCGGGACACCCGGACAGATACGCAGTATTTT. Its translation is CASSRDTRTDTQYF.

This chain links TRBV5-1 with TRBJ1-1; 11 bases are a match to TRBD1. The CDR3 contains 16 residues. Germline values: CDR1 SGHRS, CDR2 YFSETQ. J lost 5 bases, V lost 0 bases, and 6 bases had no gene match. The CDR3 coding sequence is TGCGCCAGCAGCTTGGCCGGACAGGGGGCGCGGACTGAAGCTTTCTTT. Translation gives CASSLAGQGARTEAFF.

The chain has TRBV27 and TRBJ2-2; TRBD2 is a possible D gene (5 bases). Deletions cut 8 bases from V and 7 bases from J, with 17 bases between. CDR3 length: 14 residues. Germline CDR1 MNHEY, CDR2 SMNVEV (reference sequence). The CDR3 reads CASGDRGGFGELFF. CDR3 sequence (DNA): TGTGCCAGCGGCGACCGCGGAGGATTCGGGGAGCTGTTTTTT.

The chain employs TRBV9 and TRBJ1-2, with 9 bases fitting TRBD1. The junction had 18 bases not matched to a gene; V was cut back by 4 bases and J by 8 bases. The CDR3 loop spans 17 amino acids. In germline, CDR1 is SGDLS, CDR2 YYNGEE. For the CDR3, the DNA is TGTGCCAGCAGCCCCCCCGGGACAGGGCGCCTTCTGGGGGGCTACACCTTC. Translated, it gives CASSPPGTGRLLGGYTF.

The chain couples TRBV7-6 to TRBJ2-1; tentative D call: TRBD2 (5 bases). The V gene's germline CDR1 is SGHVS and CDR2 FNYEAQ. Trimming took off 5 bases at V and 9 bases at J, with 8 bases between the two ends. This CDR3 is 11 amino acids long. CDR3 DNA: TGTGCCAGCAGCAATCGGGGTGAGCAGTTCTTC. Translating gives CASSNRGEQFF.